This TCR beta chain emerged from a study of technical replicates of blood from a handful of donors. The table came from immunoSEQ multiplex PCR; TCRdb's copy has only in-frame clones and leaves some out. Of around 84,000 clones listed, about 97% are singletons. CDR3 length equals 17 residues. The germline V gene encodes CDR1 SEHNR and CDR2 FQNEAQ (reference sequence). The ends lost 5 bases at V and 4 bases at J; junction bases unmatched: 15. The sample comprised T cells isolated from PBMCs. The receptor was isolated from a human donor in good health. The chain employs TRBV7-9 and TRBJ1-1; 8 positions agree with TRBD1. CDR3 amino acids: CASSPNAGGSRATEAFF. The CDR3 nucleotides read TGTGCCAGCAGCCCGAATGCAGGGGGCAGTAGGGCCACTGAAGCTTTCTTT.